This T cell receptor beta chain was observed in a study of T cells in Graves' hyperthyroidism and ophthalmopathy. The V end was cut by 2 bases, the J end by 8 bases, with 18 bases between. CDR1 is KGHSH and CDR2 is LQKENI in the germline V gene. CDR3 size: 16 residues. Reasons for excluding patients were uncontrolled infection, other autoimmune disease, pregnancy or lactation. The blood sample was taken at first hyperthyroidism diagnosis, before any ophthalmopathy symptoms. Whole-study results and caveats: Among thyroid clonotypes expanded above 0.001, most also appeared in blood.

There were TCR beta CDR3 regions amplified from RNA transcripts. The HTBI primer set drove a first-round RT-PCR of the TCR CDR3. TCRdb re-analysed the multiplex PCR reads in MiXCR, keeping a single row per CDR3 protein. The sample lists a few hundred thousand distinct CDR3 sequences, approximately 14% occurring once. About this clonotype: Its antigen is not known.

The TCR sequence derives from a woman aged 18-29 years with Graves' hyperthyroidism that later progressed to Graves' ophthalmopathy. The sample taken for sequencing was blood. The genes are TRBV18 and TRBJ1-4; D gene uncertain. CDR3 region: CASSPAARLRGEKLFF. CDR3 sequence (DNA): TGTGCCAGCTCACCAGCGGCAAGGCTCCGTGGCGAAAAACTGTTTTTT.